Below, 6 T cell receptor beta chains from the same sample are listed, as sequenced in a study of T cell clonality in common variable immunodeficiency. TCRdb keeps only in-frame clones here, not all; method: immunoSEQ multiplex PCR. The sample presents some 39,000 clones, none singletons. The sequenced sample was peripheral blood mononuclear cells. The receptors here all came from a person aged 18 to 70 in good health.

This clone was observed many times. The CDR3 end is not reached by the read, which stops 3 residues before it; the germline J gene fills it in. The chain carries TRBV12-5 and TRBJ2-2; 10 nucleotides align to TRBD2. The CDR3 runs to 18 residues. J gave up 1 base and V 2 bases, and 7 bases lay outside the gene matches. Germline CDR1 and CDR2: LGHNT and FRNRAP. The CDR3 loop is CASGLILAGFVNTGELFF. The DNA read from the CDR3 is TGTGCTAGTGGTTTGATACTAGCGGGATTCGTGAACACCGGGGAG.

Ten or more counts support this clone. The CDR3 DNA, read in part, is TGCAGTGCGCCACTAGCGGGCCTAGCCAAAAACATT. Its translation is CSAPLAGLAKNI. The CDR3 reads in full as CSAPLAGLAKNIQYF. The rearrangement joins TRBV20-1 to TRBJ2-4; 9 positions match TRBD2. The sequence runs out 3 residues before the end of the CDR3; the remainder is reconstructed from the germline J gene. The J segment lost 0 bases and the V segment lost 6 bases, leaving 6 bases of the junction unmatched. The CDR3 loop spans 15 amino acids. Germline loops: CDR1 DFQATT, CDR2 SNEGSKA (reference sequence).

This clone was counted many times. The read gets to within 3 residues of the CDR3 end, and the germline J gene fills in the rest. The chain recombines TRBV6-1 with TRBJ2-3; D uncertain. The CDR3 has 14 residues. Germline V gene data show CDR1 as MNHNS and CDR2 as SASEGT. The V end was cut by 1 base, the J end by 6 bases, with 11 bases between. CDR3 residues: CASSEGNRMDTQYF. Incomplete CDR3 DNA: TGTGCCAGCAGTGAAGGAAACAGAATGGATACG.

The table lists this clone with many counts. The CDR3 goes on 3 residues after the read ends, and that part is filled in from the germline J gene. The rearrangement uses TRBV7-8 and TRBJ1-5; TRBD1 aligns across 7 bases. CDR3 length equals 17 residues. CDR1 SGHVS and CDR2 FQNEAQ come from the germline V gene. The J segment lost 1 base and the V segment lost 5 bases, leaving 11 bases of the junction unmatched. The part of the CDR3 DNA that was read is TGTGCCAGCAGCCCACCACCGACAGGGTTAAGCAATCAGCCC. This codes for CASSPPPTGLSNQP. The full-length CDR3 reads as CASSPPPTGLSNQPQHF.

The table lists this clone with many counts. Read sequence stops 3 residues before the CDR3 end, and the germline J gene provides the missing end. V and J are TRBV6-2 or TRBV6-3 and TRBJ1-5, with 10 bases that match TRBD1. This CDR3 is built from 15 residues. Trimming cost V 6 bases and J 3 bases; bases outside gene matches: 5. The germline gives CDR1 MNHEY, CDR2 SVGEGT. CDR3 DNA, as far as it was read: TGTGCCAGCAGATGGGGACAGGGGATCAATCAGCCC. Encoded protein: CASRWGQGINQP. The whole CDR3 reads CASRWGQGINQPQHF.

This clone was seen a few times. The CDR3 reads CARSGPGQAGGEQFF. Partial CDR3 DNA: TGTGCCAGAAGCGGTCCGGGACAGGCGGGCGGTGAG. The genes are TRBV5-3 and TRBJ2-1; TRBD1 aligns across 8 bases. The read stops 3 residues short of the end of the CDR3; the missing end is completed from the germline J gene. Being an ORF, TRBV5-3 has a function that is uncertain. There are 15 residues in the CDR3. V was clipped by 4 bases and J by 9 bases; unmatched bases: 12.